The rows below give T cell receptor beta chains drawn from one sample of a study of OX40 agonist ivuxolimab in advanced cancers. The repertoire was sequenced with immunoSEQ multiplex PCR; TCRdb's copy has only in-frame clones and lacks some. Here the sample spans 65,000 to 85,000 clones, about 93% being singletons. The input for sequencing was CD4+ or CD8+ T cells sorted from blood, taken in a trial of the OX40 agonist ivuxolimab. These TCRs come from an adult with an advanced solid tumor such as melanoma, head and neck, liver or kidney cancer. CDR3s include the opening cysteine and the closing phenylalanine or tryptophan. D genes are given only for firm matches. A row's size may be missing; if present it is once, few, many or a size class.

TRBJ1-1,-,-,TRBV19,CASSIGGGNTEAFF,TGTGCCAGTAGTATAGGTGGGGGCAACACTGAAGCTTTCTTT
TRBJ2-7,once,TRBD1,TRBV7-8,CASSARTGGIFYEQYF,TGTGCCAGCAGCGCCAGGACAGGGGGAATTTTCTACGAGCAGTACTTC
TRBJ2-5,-,-,TRBV27,CASSRYREETQYF,TGTGCCAGCAGCCGTTACAGGGAAGAGACCCAGTACTTC
TRBJ2-2,-,-,TRBV11-3,CASSLGQSLANTGELFF,TGTGCCAGCAGCTTAGGGCAGTCGCTCGCGAACACCGGGGAGCTGTTTTTT
TRBJ2-7,-,-,TRBV11-2,CASSLAAGASYEQYF,TGTGCCAGCAGCTTAGCGGCAGGGGCGAGTTACGAGCAGTACTTC
TRBJ1-2,-,-,TRBV27,CASSLLGLDKSSNYGYTF,TGTGCCAGCAGTTTATTGGGGTTGGACAAAAGCTCTAACTATGGCTACACCTTC
TRBJ1-4,-,TRBD1,TRBV9,CASSASGTALEKLFF,TGTGCCAGCAGCGCTTCCGGGACAGCCCTTGAAAAACTGTTTTTT
TRBJ1-3,-,-,TRBV30,CAWRGRWNTIYF,TGTGCCTGGAGAGGGAGGTGGAACACCATATATTTT
TRBJ2-7,-,TRBD2,TRBV6-5,CASSYSWRGSSYEQYF,TGTGCCAGCAGTTACTCGTGGCGGGGGAGCTCCTACGAGCAGTACTTC
TRBJ2-7,-,-,TRBV5-4,CASSSTLPPEQYF,TGTGCCAGCAGCTCAACCCTGCCTCCCGAGCAGTACTTC
TRBJ1-5,-,-,TRBV9,CASSSSGYNQPQHF,TGTGCCAGCAGCTCCTCAGGTTACAATCAGCCCCAGCATTTT
TRBJ2-7,-,TRBD1,TRBV6-5,CASSFLGGVSYEQYF,TGTGCCAGCAGTTTCCTAGGGGGCGTCTCCTACGAGCAGTACTTC
TRBJ1-5,-,TRBD1,TRBV4-1,CASSPWDRDNQPQHF,TGCGCCAGCAGCCCCTGGGACAGGGACAATCAGCCCCAGCATTTT
TRBJ2-7,-,-,TRBV11-2,CASSPDSSPYEQYF,TGTGCCAGCAGCCCCGACTCATCGCCCTACGAGCAGTACTTC
TRBJ1-4,-,TRBD1,TRBV10-3,CAISAGGSLFF,TGTGCCATCAGCGCAGGGGGGTCACTGTTTTTT
TRBJ2-1,-,-,TRBV5-1,CASSSRGNEQFF,TGCGCCAGCAGCTCCAGGGGCAATGAGCAGTTCTTC
TRBJ1-1,-,-,TRBV27,CASSLGGEANTEAFF,TGTGCCAGCAGTTTAGGAGGGGAGGCGAACACTGAAGCTTTCTTT
TRBJ2-5,-,-,TRBV4-2,CASSQTLGGETQYF,TGTGCCAGCAGCCAAACACTAGGGGGGGAGACCCAGTACTTC
TRBJ2-3,few,TRBD1,TRBV6-4,CASSDSKGAHTDTQYF,TGTGCCAGCAGTGACTCGAAGGGGGCCCACACAGATACGCAGTATTTT
TRBJ2-7,once,TRBD2,TRBV9,CASSPPGLVHEQYF,TGTGCCAGCAGCCCGCCGGGACTAGTTCACGAGCAGTACTTC
TRBJ2-5,-,-,TRBV7-7,CASSLGRDGETQYF,TGTGCCAGCAGCTTAGGCAGGGACGGAGAGACCCAGTACTTC
TRBJ2-7,-,TRBD2,TRBV13,CASSSLAGGIYEQYF,TGTGCCAGCAGCTCCCTAGCGGGGGGGATCTACGAGCAGTACTTC
TRBJ2-1,-,-,TRBV9,CASTLPPYNEQFF,TGTGCCAGCACCCTACCCCCCTACAATGAGCAGTTCTTC
TRBJ2-7,once,-,TRBV6-1,CASSEGFWDASYEQYF,TGTGCCAGCAGTGAGGGATTTTGGGACGCGAGCTACGAGCAGTACTTC
TRBJ2-1,once,TRBD2,TRBV19,CASSEVAGEYNEQFF,TGTGCCAGTAGCGAAGTAGCGGGAGAGTACAATGAGCAGTTCTTC